The sequence of this T cell receptor beta chain was determined in a study of blood T cell repertoires in COVID-19. Looking at the study overall: The origin of the acute and convalescent COVID-19 samples was the United States, Italy and Spain.

V lost 3 bases, J lost 7 bases, and 9 bases stayed unmatched. CDR3 size: 15 residues. The germline V gene has CDR1 SGDLS and CDR2 YYNGEE. Clones were read by immunoSEQ multiplex PCR, and TCRdb kept only the in-frame ones, dropping some. The sample includes some 74,000 clones, about 83% of them seen just once. The table lists this clone with a count of one. The genes are TRBV9 and TRBJ1-4; 7 nucleotides line up with TRBD1. The TCR originated in a man at least 80 years old with acute or convalescent COVID-19. The sample consisted of peripheral blood. The CDR3 region has the DNA TGTGCCAGCAGCGCCCAGGAGGGGGCGCGTGAAAAACTGTTTTTT. Translating it yields CASSAQEGAREKLFF.